Below are 3 T cell receptor beta chains sequenced from a single sample in a study of blood T cell repertoires in COVID-19. Sequencing used immunoSEQ multiplex PCR; TCRdb keeps in-frame clones, though not all of them. This sample has about 120,000 clones, with roughly four fifths found just once. Sequencing was done on a sample of peripheral blood. The receptors were sampled from a woman aged 55-69 years with acute or convalescent COVID-19.

The V gene is TRBV5-4, the J gene TRBJ1-4, with 8 bases fitting TRBD1. The trim removed 3 bases at V and 8 bases at J, leaving 6 bases unmatched. This CDR3 comprises 14 residues. In germline, CDR1 is SGHNT, CDR2 YYREEE (reference sequence). The CDR3 spells CASSSQGAGEKLFF. CDR3 DNA: TGTGCCAGCAGCTCCCAGGGGGCAGGGGAAAAACTGTTTTTT.

This clone was counted between two and nine times. CDR3 DNA sequence: TGTGCCAGTGCCGCTGACCCACAGGGGAACACTGAAGCTTTCTTT. Its protein product is CASAADPQGNTEAFF. V and J are TRBV19 and TRBJ1-1; possible D gene TRBD1, 6 bases. CDR3 length equals 15 residues. Trimming removed 8 bases at V and 1 base at J, with 17 bases between. Looked up from germline, CDR1 is LNHDA and CDR2 is SQIVND (reference sequence).

V is TRBV2 and J is TRBJ2-5; 9 positions match TRBD2. CDR3 length: 17 residues. Trimming removed 6 bases from V and 1 base from J; junction bases left unmatched: 12. Per germline, CDR1 SNHLY and CDR2 FYNNEI. CDR3: CASRDPRLAAFQETQYF. The CDR3 nucleotides are TGTGCCAGCAGGGACCCAAGACTAGCGGCATTCCAAGAGACCCAGTACTTC.